This entry lists 12 T cell receptor beta chains sequenced from one sample in a study of graft-versus-host responses after intestinal transplantation (dated by TCRdb to 2020 to 2023). Library construction relied on the immunoSEQ multiplex PCR assay. Imported from immuneACCESS, the table was reduced by TCRdb to in-frame sequences with V and J called. These copies leave out some clones; in studies compared against another copy, an unresolved V gene accounts for under half, and the cause of the remainder is not known. This sample is represented by about 24,000 clones; 80% to 90% of them were singletons. In total, the top ten clones hold under 1% of the sample. The source was PBMCs, collected nearly 470 days after intestinal transplant. These receptors were collected from a human patient who received an intestinal transplant, so some T cells may come from the graft donor.

The chain is built from TRBV25-1 and TRBJ1-1, with D hard to call. V shed 5 bases and J shed 1 base, with 8 bases lying between them. The CDR3 extends over 13 amino acids. The germline gives CDR1 MGHDK, CDR2 SYGVNS. The CDR3 region has the DNA TGTGCCAGCAGTCTAACAGCGAACACTGAAGCTTTCTTT. This gives the protein CASSLTANTEAFF.

V is TRBV5-1 and J is TRBJ2-1, with TRBD2 identical over 14 bases. The CDR3 runs to 19 residues. CDR1 and CDR2 from the germline V gene are SGHRS and YFSETQ. Trimming took 2 bases from V and 0 from J; bases not matched to a gene: 7. In nucleotides, the CDR3 is TGCGCCAGCAGCTTCCTGGGACTAGCGGGAGAAATCTCCTACAATGAGCAGTTCTTC. It encodes CASSFLGLAGEISYNEQFF.

With regard to this clone: One junction end does not reproduce the germline sequence, and a read error may be involved. The chain joins TRBV5-4 to TRBJ1-6; D might be TRBD1 (5 bases). CDR1 SGHNT and CDR2 YYREEE come from the germline V gene (reference sequence). The CDR3 is made up of 13 amino acids. Here the CDR3 DNA reads TGTGCCAGCAGCCCAGGGAATAACTCACCCCTCCACTTT. Translating gives CASSPGNNSPLHF.

The chain combines TRBV19 with TRBJ1-4, with D unresolved. This CDR3 is built from 13 residues. The V end was cut by 3 bases, the J end by 7 bases, with 9 bases between. CDR1 is LNHDA, CDR2 SQIVND, per germline (reference sequence). The CDR3 spells CASSIEVFEKLFF. CDR3 nucleotide sequence: TGTGCCAGTAGTATCGAGGTTTTTGAAAAACTGTTTTTT.

The chain couples TRBV28 to TRBJ2-3, with D perhaps matching TRBD2 (5 bases). This CDR3 contains 15 residues. Germline CDR1 MDHEN, CDR2 SYDVKM. The V gene lost 3 bases and the J gene lost 2 bases, with 12 bases spanning the gap. For the CDR3, the DNA is TGTGCCAGCAGTTTGCGGGCCCTTTCCACAGATACGCAGTATTTT. It translates to CASSLRALSTDTQYF. Looking up the rest from reference TRBV28 and TRBJ2-3 gives the full variable domain: DVKVTQSSRYLVKRTGEKVFLECVQDMDHENMFWYRQDPGLGLRLIYFSYDVKMKEKGDIPEGYSVSREKKERFSLILESASTNQTSMYLCASSLRALSTDTQYFGPGTRLTVL.

The J gene is TRBJ2-5, the V gene TRBV9; 7 bases are shared with TRBD2. The tail of the sequence fits TRBJ2-7 better, so the J call may be wrong. CDR1 and CDR2 (germline): SGDLS, YYNGEE. The CDR3 runs to 16 residues. The CDR3 region is CASSVGGAGRVYEQYF. The CDR3 DNA follows: TGTGCCAGCAGCGTAGGTGGAGCGGGAAGGGTCTACGAGCAGTACTTC.

The chain recombines TRBV6-5 with TRBJ2-3; a weak D match, TRBD1 (6 bases). Trimming removed 6 bases at V and 2 bases at J, with 12 bases between. The CDR3 totals 14 residues. Germline V gene lookup returns CDR1 MNHEY and CDR2 SVGAGI. In DNA form, the CDR3 reads TGTGCCAGCAGCCAACAGGGATCCACAGATACGCAGTATTTT. Translated: CASSQQGSTDTQYF.

The J gene is TRBJ2-2, the V gene TRBV4-1, with 7 bases aligning to TRBD2. This CDR3 has 16 residues. V shed 4 bases and J 3 bases; nucleotides not matched to a gene: 8. Germline-derived CDR1 and CDR2 are MGHRA and YSYEKL. The CDR3 DNA sequence: TGCGCCAGCAGCCTCCCGGGGACTACCGACACCGGGGAGCTGTTTTTT. Protein sequence: CASSLPGTTDTGELFF.

The rearrangement uses TRBV7-6 and TRBJ1-1, with 10 bases fitting TRBD1. CDR3 length: 15 residues. V was clipped by 1 base and J by 6 bases; unmatched bases: 5. Germline CDR1 and CDR2: SGHVS and FNYEAQ. The CDR3 DNA sequence: TGTGCCAGCAGCTTAGAGACAGGGGGCGACGCTGAAGCTTTCTTT. This encodes CASSLETGGDAEAFF.

This chain links TRBV6-5 with TRBJ2-7, with D maybe TRBD2 (6 bases). V lost 8 bases and J lost 6, with 17 bases in between. CDR1 is MNHEY and CDR2 is SVGAGI in the germline V gene. The CDR3 covers 13 residues. The DNA of the CDR3 is TGTGCCAGCCTTTTGAGGAGGGTCGGCGAGCAGTACTTC. Its protein is CASLLRRVGEQYF.

The chain employs TRBV28 and TRBJ2-3; the D gene is possibly TRBD2 (7 bases). Germline-derived CDR1 and CDR2 are MDHEN and SYDVKM. This CDR3 has 16 residues. With 5 bases removed from V and 4 bases from J, the gap between germline ends came to 19 bases. Here the CDR3 DNA reads TGTGCCAGCAGTCCGGGGGGCTGGCCGAAAGCAGATACGCAGTATTTT. This codes for CASSPGGWPKADTQYF.

The V and J genes are TRBV19 and TRBJ2-2, with D perhaps TRBD2 (5 bases). This CDR3 is built from 14 residues. Trimming left V 5 bases short and J 3 bases short, with 10 bases between. Germline values: CDR1 LNHDA, CDR2 SQIVND (reference sequence). The CDR3 coding sequence is TGTGCCAGTAGTTTCTCGGGGTACACCGGGGAGCTGTTTTTT. Translating gives CASSFSGYTGELFF.